The sample holds a few counts of the clone carrying this T cell receptor beta chain. Its antigen remains unknown. This entry belongs to a study of T-cell memory formation after mild COVID-19. V gave up 0 bases and J gave up 4 bases, with 14 bases separating them. The CDR3 spans 16 residues. Germline CDR1 is SGHDT and CDR2 is YYEEEE. TCRdb re-analysed the 5' RACE reads in MiXCR, keeping a single row per CDR3 protein. The data contain tens of thousands of distinct CDR3 sequences, about 12% of them singletons. Broader study findings: The CD4+ clones that contracted clustered mainly within CM and EM, and the CD8+ clones concentrated in EMRA.

This chain links TRBV5-6 with TRBJ2-1; D gene ambiguous. Sequencing was performed on PBMCs or a T cell subset sorted from them (not recorded which). This TCR was recovered from an adult woman who had mild COVID-19 (a few samples of this study predate the infection). Cell type and time point are not known. The CDR3 here is CASSLGDWPDYNEQFF. As DNA, the CDR3 is TGTGCCAGCAGCTTGGGGGATTGGCCCGATTACAATGAGCAGTTCTTC.